One and the same sample provided the 19 T cell receptor beta chains below, sequenced in a study of identical twins. TCRdb reprocessed the 5' RACE reads via MiXCR and lists one record per CDR3 protein. The sample lists 250,000 or so distinct CDR3 sequences, about 8.3% seen once, with around 3% in the top ten. This sample also appeared in a second study, on yellow fever vaccine responses in identical twins.

The specimen was CD8+ T cells sorted from blood. These receptors originate from a woman between 18 and 29 years old in good health.

Only a few counts were recorded for this clonotype. The gene calls are TRBV10-2 and TRBJ2-3, with 13 positions matching TRBD2. Trimming took 3 bases from V and 4 from J; bases not matched to a gene: 7. The germline gives CDR1 WSHSY, CDR2 SAAADI. The CDR3 consists of 17 residues. The CDR3 region is CASSDGGLAGPADTQYF. CDR3 DNA: TGCGCCAGCAGTGACGGGGGACTAGCGGGACCGGCAGATACGCAGTATTTT.

The sample holds many counts of this clonotype. The chain combines TRBV20-1 with TRBJ2-2, with D perhaps TRBD2 (5 bases). CDR3 length equals 15 residues. Deletions cut 0 bases from V and 0 bases from J, with 8 bases between. Germline CDR1 DFQATT, CDR2 SNEGSKA (reference sequence). CDR3 residues: CSARDRLTNTGELFF. The CDR3 region has the DNA TGCAGTGCTAGAGATCGACTAACGAACACCGGGGAGCTGTTTTTT.

This clonotype was seen repeatedly, ten times or more. The chain links TRBV28 to TRBJ2-1; 9 bases line up with TRBD1. The CDR3 runs to 16 residues. Looked up from germline, CDR1 is MDHEN and CDR2 is SYDVKM. Germline trimming cut 3 bases from V and 4 bases from J; bases unmatched to any gene: 7. The CDR3 region is CASSFGGGQGYNEQFF. For the CDR3, the DNA is TGTGCCAGCAGTTTTGGGGGGGGACAGGGTTACAATGAGCAGTTCTTC. Using reference TRBV28 and TRBJ2-1 for the parts outside the CDR3, the full variable domain is DVKVTQSSRYLVKRTGEKVFLECVQDMDHENMFWYRQDPGLGLRLIYFSYDVKMKEKGDIPEGYSVSREKKERFSLILESASTNQTSMYLCASSFGGGQGYNEQFFGPGTRLTVL.

In DNA form, the CDR3 reads TGTGCCAGCAGCTTACTCGGGGTACCAGGTGAGCAGTTCTTC. It is translated as CASSLLGVPGEQFF. The chain has TRBV7-8 and TRBJ2-1, with D possibly matching TRBD2 (5 bases). Looked up from germline, CDR1 is SGHVS and CDR2 is FQNEAQ. Deletions cut 2 bases from V and 9 bases from J, with 14 bases between. The CDR3 spans 14 residues.

The chain uses TRBV10-3 and TRBJ2-7, with D unresolved. This CDR3 spans 15 amino acids. The V and J ends lost 3 bases and 3 bases respectively, with 15 bases between them. Germline CDR1 ENHRY, CDR2 SYGVKD. DNA for the CDR3: TGTGCCATCAGTGATTGGAAGGGTAAGGACTACGAGCAGTACTTC. As protein: CAISDWKGKDYEQYF.

This chain joins TRBV20-1 and TRBJ2-7; TRBD2 agrees at 10 bases. CDR1 is DFQATT, CDR2 SNEGSKA, per germline (reference sequence). CDR3 length: 14 amino acids. The ends lost 3 bases at V and 2 bases at J; junction bases unmatched: 4. CDR3 nucleotides: TGCAGTGCTAGGCCTAGCGGGGGAACCTACGAGCAGTACTTC. Protein: CSARPSGGTYEQYF.

This clonotype was observed a few times. The rearrangement uses TRBV5-1 and TRBJ2-6; a weak D match, TRBD1 (6 bases). From germline, CDR1 is SGHRS and CDR2 YFSETQ. The CDR3 loop spans 19 amino acids. The germline V and J ends were trimmed by 0 bases and 4 bases, with 20 bases remaining between them. The CDR3: CASSLVGRGPIRGANVLTF. The CDR3 DNA follows: TGCGCCAGCAGCTTGGTTGGCAGGGGTCCTATCCGGGGGGCCAACGTCCTGACTTTC.

The chain links TRBV6-2 or TRBV6-3 to TRBJ2-1, with 9 nucleotides matching TRBD2. V lost 8 bases to trimming and J lost 4 bases; unmatched junction nucleotides: 3. Germline lookup yields CDR1 MNHEY and CDR2 SVGEGT. The CDR3 runs to 13 residues. CDR3 residues: CASRLAVYNEQFF. CDR3 bases: TGTGCCAGCCGACTAGCGGTTTACAATGAGCAGTTCTTC.

This clonotype was recorded at least ten times. The CDR3 nucleotides are TGCAGCGCCTACGGAGGGCCTGAAGCTTTCTTT. Protein sequence: CSAYGGPEAFF. The chain carries TRBV29-1 and TRBJ1-1; the D is unclear. CDR1 is SQVTM and CDR2 is ANQGSEA in the germline V gene. The V end lost 7 bases, the J end lost 6 bases, and 12 bases lay between the germline ends. The CDR3 has 11 residues.

In this sample, this clonotype turned up many times. This chain connects TRBV16 to TRBJ2-7, with 7 bases fitting TRBD1. The germline CDR1 and CDR2 sequences are KGHSY and FQNENV. The CDR3 consists of 15 residues. Trimming removed 1 base from V and 5 bases from J; junction bases left unmatched: 8. The CDR3 region is CASSQLTGMIHEQYF. CDR3 bases: TGTGCCAGCAGCCAATTGACAGGGATGATCCACGAGCAGTACTTC.

This clonotype has just a few counts. The chain carries TRBV5-1 and TRBJ2-6; D is ambiguous. Trimming took off 4 bases at V and 4 bases at J, with 15 bases between the two ends. From germline, CDR1 is SGHRS and CDR2 YFSETQ. This CDR3 is built from 16 residues. CDR3 region: CASSPRTLRGANVLTF. The CDR3, as DNA: TGCGCCAGCAGCCCACGGACCCTGAGGGGGGCCAACGTCCTGACTTTC.

This clonotype appeared a single time. The chain links TRBV9 to TRBJ2-7; 10 nucleotides match TRBD1. Germline trimming cut 2 bases from V and 1 base from J; bases unmatched to any gene: 12. This CDR3 is built from 18 residues. Germline lookup yields CDR1 SGDLS and CDR2 YYNGEE. CDR3 region: CASSVGTGVGFRSYEQYF. CDR3 in DNA: TGTGCCAGCAGCGTCGGGACAGGGGTGGGTTTTCGTTCCTACGAGCAGTACTTC.

This clonotype has just a few counts. The rearrangement uses TRBV4-1 and TRBJ2-1; D unclear. The CDR3 length is 14 residues. Germline loops: CDR1 MGHRA, CDR2 YSYEKL. V was trimmed by 1 base and J by 3 bases, leaving 7 bases between them. CDR3 nucleotides: TGCGCCAGCAGCCAAGGCTGGGGCTACAATGAGCAGTTCTTC. Encoded protein: CASSQGWGYNEQFF.

The genes are TRBV9 and TRBJ2-1, with unresolved D. The CDR3 is made up of 14 amino acids. Germline V lookup: CDR1 SGDLS, CDR2 YYNGEE. Trimming cost V 5 bases and J 2 bases, with 11 bases left between them. The CDR3 protein is CASSADPTYNEQFF. In DNA form, the CDR3 reads TGTGCCAGCAGTGCCGACCCAACCTACAATGAGCAGTTCTTC.

This chain links TRBV29-1 with TRBJ2-7; 7 nucleotides line up with TRBD2. Germline CDR1 and CDR2: SQVTM and ANQGSEA. The CDR3 contains 16 residues. After removal of 0 bases from V and 3 bases from J, the junction contained 11 bases not matched to a gene. This CDR3 reads CSVEDGSLATNYEQYF. The DNA for the CDR3 is TGCAGCGTTGAAGATGGCTCACTAGCGACGAACTACGAGCAGTACTTC.

The chain couples TRBV4-2 to TRBJ2-2, with TRBD2 matching 12 bases. CDR1 LGHNA and CDR2 YNFKEQ come from the germline V gene. V was clipped by 4 bases and J by 3 bases; unmatched bases: 6. This CDR3 contains 17 residues. The CDR3 region has the DNA TGTGCCAGCAGCCCTCGGGCTAGCGGGGGGGACACCGGGGAGCTGTTTTTT. It yields the protein CASSPRASGGDTGELFF.

This clonotype was seen a handful of times. V and J are TRBV7-9 and TRBJ2-1; D may be TRBD2 (6 bases). CDR1 and CDR2 from the germline V gene are SEHNR and FQNEAQ (reference sequence). CDR3 length equals 13 residues. Between the trimmed V and J ends, which lost 5 bases and 10 bases, there was a span of 15 bases. The CDR3 region is CASSPGLQGEQFF. CDR3 DNA sequence: TGTGCCAGCAGCCCGGGACTCCAAGGGGAGCAGTTCTTC.

This clonotype has just a few counts. The chain recombines TRBV27 with TRBJ2-7, with D possibly matching TRBD1 (5 bases). V was clipped by 1 base and J by 2 bases, with 15 bases between them. This CDR3 is built from 16 residues. Germline CDR1 reads MNHEY; CDR2 reads SMNVEV (reference sequence). CDR3 nucleotides: TGTGCCAGCAGTTTATGGAGACAGCCCCCAACCTACGAGCAGTACTTC. It codes for CASSLWRQPPTYEQYF.

In regard to this clonotype: At one boundary the junction diverges from the germline segment, which might be a read error. The J gene is TRBJ2-7, the V gene TRBV7-7, with D tentatively TRBD1 (6 bases). Germline V gives CDR1 SSHAT, CDR2 FNYEAQ (reference sequence). The CDR3 consists of 15 residues. The CDR3 sequence is CASSLGTTGSYEQYF. The CDR3 bases are TGTGCTAGCAGCTTAGGAACGACAGGTAGCTACGAGCAGTACTTC.